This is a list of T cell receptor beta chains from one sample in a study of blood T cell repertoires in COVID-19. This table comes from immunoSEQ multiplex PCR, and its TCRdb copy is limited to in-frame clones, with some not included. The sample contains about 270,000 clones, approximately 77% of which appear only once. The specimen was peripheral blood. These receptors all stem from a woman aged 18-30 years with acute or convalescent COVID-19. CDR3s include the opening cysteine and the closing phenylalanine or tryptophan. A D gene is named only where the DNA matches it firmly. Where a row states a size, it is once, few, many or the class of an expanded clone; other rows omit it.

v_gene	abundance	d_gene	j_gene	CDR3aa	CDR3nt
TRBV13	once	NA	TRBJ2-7	CASSLLSLSSSYEQYF	TGTGCCAGCAGCTTATTGTCCCTCTCTAGCTCCTACGAGCAGTACTTC
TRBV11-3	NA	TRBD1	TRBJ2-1	CASSPGTGVSNEQFF	TGTGCCAGCAGCCCCGGGACAGGGGTGAGCAATGAGCAGTTCTTC
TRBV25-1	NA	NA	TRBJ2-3	CSSNVGRGTQYF	TGTTCCAGCAATGTCGGTCGTGGTACGCAGTATTTT
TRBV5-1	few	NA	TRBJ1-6	CASSLSGSYNSPLHF	TGCGCCAGCAGCTTGTCAGGCTCCTATAATTCACCCCTCCACTTT
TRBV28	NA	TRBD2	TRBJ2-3	CASSPYLAGGPGTDTQYF	TGTGCCAGCAGTCCATATCTAGCGGGAGGGCCCGGCACAGATACGCAGTATTTT
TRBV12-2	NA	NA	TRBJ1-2	CASRFFTF	TGTGCAAGTCGCTTCTTCACCTTC
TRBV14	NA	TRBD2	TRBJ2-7	CASGTSGSYEQYF	TGTGCCAGCGGGACTAGCGGGTCCTACGAGCAGTACTTC
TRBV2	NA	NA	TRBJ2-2	CASSEVGPGDLFGELFF	TGTGCCAGCAGTGAAGTTGGACCGGGGGACCTCTTCGGGGAGCTGTTTTTT
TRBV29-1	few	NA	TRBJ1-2	CSVEGTAYGYTF	TGCAGCGTTGAAGGGACAGCCTATGGCTACACCTTC
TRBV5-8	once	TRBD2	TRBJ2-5	CASSLGLSGSERETQYF	TGTGCCAGCAGCTTGGGGCTTAGCGGGAGCGAGCGAGAGACCCAGTACTTC
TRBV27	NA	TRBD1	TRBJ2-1	CASATGTGYNEQFF	TGTGCCAGCGCCACCGGGACAGGGTACAATGAGCAGTTCTTC
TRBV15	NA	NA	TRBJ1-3	CATSIGGGWTGNTIYF	TGTGCCACCAGCATAGGGGGGGGATGGACTGGAAACACCATATATTTT
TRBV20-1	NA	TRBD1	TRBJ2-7	CSARDRTGGLF	TGCAGTGCTAGAGATAGGACAGGGGGACTCTTC
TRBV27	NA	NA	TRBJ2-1	CASSLFDSVVSGSYNEQFF	TGTGCCAGCAGTTTATTCGATTCGGTTGTTAGCGGATCCTACAATGAGCAGTTCTTC
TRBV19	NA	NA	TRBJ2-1	CASSGSVTVPNNEQFF	TGTGCCAGTAGTGGTAGCGTTACAGTCCCCAACAATGAGCAGTTCTTC
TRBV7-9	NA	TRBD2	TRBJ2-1	CASSLGSSGFNEQFF	TGTGCCAGCAGCTTAGGGTCTAGCGGCTTCAATGAGCAGTTCTTC
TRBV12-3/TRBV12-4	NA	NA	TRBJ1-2	CASSLGGGGYTF	TGTGCCAGCAGTTTAGGGGGGGGTGGCTACACCTTC
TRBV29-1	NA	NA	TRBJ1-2	CSVDGPENVGYTF	TGCAGCGTTGATGGGCCAGAGAATGTTGGCTACACCTTC
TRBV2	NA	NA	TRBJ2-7	CASREARSSYEQYF	TGTGCCAGCAGGGAAGCCAGAAGCTCCTACGAGCAGTACTTC
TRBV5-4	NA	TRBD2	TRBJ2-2	CASSLKAGGKTGELFF	TGTGCCAGCAGCTTGAAAGCGGGAGGGAAGACCGGGGAGCTGTTTTTT
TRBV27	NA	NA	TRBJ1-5	CASRKQGGNQPQHF	TGTGCCAGCAGGAAACAGGGAGGCAATCAGCCCCAGCATTTT
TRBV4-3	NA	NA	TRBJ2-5	CASSQDMRGGTQYF	TGCGCCAGCAGCCAAGATATGCGGGGAGGGACCCAGTACTTC
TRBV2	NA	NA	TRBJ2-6	CASSDLGGSGANVLTF	TGTGCCAGCAGTGATCTGGGGGGCTCTGGGGCCAACGTCCTGACTTTC
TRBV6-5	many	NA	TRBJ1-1	CASIGSGRGAFF	TGTGCCAGCATTGGATCAGGGCGTGGAGCTTTCTTT
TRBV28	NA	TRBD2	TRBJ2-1	CASRGLVGDEQFF	TGTGCCAGCAGGGGACTAGTCGGGGATGAGCAGTTCTTC
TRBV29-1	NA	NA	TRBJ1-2	CSVWEGYGYTF	TGCAGCGTTTGGGAGGGATATGGCTACACCTTC
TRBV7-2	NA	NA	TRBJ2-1	CASSQNGGGSEQFF	TGTGCCAGCAGCCAAAATGGGGGCGGCAGTGAGCAGTTCTTC
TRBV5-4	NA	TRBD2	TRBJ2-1	CASSLGGRATYNEQFF	TGTGCCAGCAGCCTCGGGGGGAGGGCCACCTACAATGAGCAGTTCTTC
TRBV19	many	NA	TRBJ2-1	CASSPGLIVSYNEQFF	TGTGCCAGTAGTCCCGGACTCATTGTCTCCTACAATGAGCAGTTCTTC
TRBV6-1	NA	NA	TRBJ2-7	CASSEHPGGRVYEQYF	TGTGCCAGCAGTGAACACCCAGGCGGGCGGGTCTACGAGCAGTACTTC
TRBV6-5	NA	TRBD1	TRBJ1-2	CASSTKTGVRGYTF	TGTGCCAGCAGTACGAAGACAGGGGTGCGTGGCTACACCTTC
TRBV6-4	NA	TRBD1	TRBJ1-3	CASSGGQGAGNTIYF	TGTGCCAGCAGCGGGGGACAGGGGGCTGGAAACACCATATATTTT
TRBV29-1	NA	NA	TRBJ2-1	CSVPQRSSYNEQFF	TGCAGCGTCCCCCAGAGGAGCTCCTACAATGAGCAGTTCTTC
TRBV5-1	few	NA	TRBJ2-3	CASSFGVSTDTQYF	TGCGCCAGCAGCTTCGGGGTCAGCACAGATACGCAGTATTTT
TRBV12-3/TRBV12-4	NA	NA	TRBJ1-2	CASSPAGVDGYTF	TGTGCCAGCAGCCCGGCGGGAGTGGATGGCTACACCTTC
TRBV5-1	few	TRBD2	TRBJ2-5	CASSRIGGLAGVGETQYF	TGCGCCAGCAGCCGGATTGGGGGTCTGGCGGGAGTGGGAGAGACCCAGTACTTC
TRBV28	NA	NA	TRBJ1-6	CASKQAYNSPLHF	TGTGCCAGCAAACAGGCCTATAATTCACCCCTCCACTTT
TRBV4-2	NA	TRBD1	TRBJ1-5	CASSEPGQGDQPQHF	TGTGCCAGCAGCGAACCGGGACAGGGGGATCAGCCCCAGCATTTT
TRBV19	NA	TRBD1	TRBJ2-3	CASSMWTGAPDTQYF	TGTGCCAGTAGTATGTGGACAGGGGCCCCAGATACGCAGTATTTT
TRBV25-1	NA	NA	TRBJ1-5	CASSESTYNQPQHF	TGTGCCAGCAGTGAATCAACCTACAATCAGCCCCAGCATTTT
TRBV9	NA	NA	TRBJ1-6	CASRRDTDSPLHF	TGTGCCAGCAGGAGGGACACCGATTCACCCCTCCACTTT
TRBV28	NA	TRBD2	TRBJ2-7	CASTPGLAIPYEQYF	TGTGCCAGCACCCCGGGACTAGCGATACCTTACGAGCAGTACTTC
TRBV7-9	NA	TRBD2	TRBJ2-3	CASSRTGTSGLDTQYF	TGTGCCAGCAGCCGAACCGGGACTAGCGGTTTAGATACGCAGTATTTT
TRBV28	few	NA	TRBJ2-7	CASSLWGDRGEQYF	TGTGCCAGCAGTTTATGGGGAGACCGTGGGGAGCAGTACTTC
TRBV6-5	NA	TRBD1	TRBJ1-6	CASSWDRGIGSPLHF	TGTGCCAGCAGTTGGGACAGGGGGATAGGTTCACCCCTCCACTTT
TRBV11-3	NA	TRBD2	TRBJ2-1	CASSLGAGVLGNEQFF	TGTGCCAGCAGCCTCGGGGCGGGAGTACTGGGGAATGAGCAGTTCTTC
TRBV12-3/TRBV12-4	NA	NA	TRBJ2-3	CASRHLTDTQYF	TGTGCCAGTCGACACCTCACAGATACGCAGTATTTT
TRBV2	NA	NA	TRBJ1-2	CASSAEGSYGYTF	TGTGCCAGCAGTGCCGAGGGATCGTATGGCTACACCTTC